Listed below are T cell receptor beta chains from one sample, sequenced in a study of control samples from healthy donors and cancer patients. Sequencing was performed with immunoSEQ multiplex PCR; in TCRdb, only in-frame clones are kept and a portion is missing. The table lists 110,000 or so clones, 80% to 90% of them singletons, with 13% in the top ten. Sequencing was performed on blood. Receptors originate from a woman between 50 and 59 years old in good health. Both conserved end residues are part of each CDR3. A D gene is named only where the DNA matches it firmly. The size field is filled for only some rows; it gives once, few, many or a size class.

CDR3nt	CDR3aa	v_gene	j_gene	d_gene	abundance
TGTGCCAGCAGCTTACCCGGACTAGCTGGTCTCGGGGAGCAGTTCTTC	CASSLPGLAGLGEQFF	TRBV7-2	TRBJ2-1	TRBD2	.
TGTGCCAGCAGCCAAGCCACCGGGACAGGGGTGTTTTTT	CASSQATGTGVFF	TRBV14	TRBJ1-4	TRBD1	.
TGTGCCACCAGCAGAGATTTGCTGGACAGGGCCTCCTACGAGCAGTACTTC	CATSRDLLDRASYEQYF	TRBV15	TRBJ2-7	TRBD1	.
TGTGCCAGCAGTAGGGGACAGGGGTATGGCTACACCTTC	CASSRGQGYGYTF	TRBV27	TRBJ1-2	TRBD1	once
TGCGCCAGCAGCTTGGAAGGGGCCGGGGAGCTGTTTTTT	CASSLEGAGELFF	TRBV5-1	TRBJ2-2	.	.
TGTGCCAGCAGTGACTTTGCCTACAATGAGCAGTTCTTC	CASSDFAYNEQFF	TRBV28	TRBJ2-1	.	few
TGTGCTAGCAGCTTAAGTATTACGGGAGGTTTGGAGACCCAGTACTTC	CASSLSITGGLETQYF	TRBV7-7	TRBJ2-5	TRBD2	few
TGTGCCTGGAGTACACAGACACCGAACACTGAAGCTTTCTTT	CAWSTQTPNTEAFF	TRBV30	TRBJ1-1	.	few
TGTGCCAGCAGCTTGATACAGCTCGGTGAGCAGTTCTTC	CASSLIQLGEQFF	TRBV5-6	TRBJ2-1	.	.
TGTGCCACCAGCCAGGTGGGCAGTGCAAATGAGCAGTTCTTC	CATSQVGSANEQFF	TRBV15	TRBJ2-1	.	.
TGTGCCAGCAGCGGAACGGGGGGGGTGAGCACTGAAGCTTTCTTT	CASSGTGGVSTEAFF	TRBV9	TRBJ1-1	.	once
TGTGCCAGCAGCTTGGGGACTCGCTCCTACGAGCAGTACTTC	CASSLGTRSYEQYF	TRBV5-6	TRBJ2-7	.	.
TGTGCCAGCAGTGAGCAAGGCTCTGGAAACACCATATATTTT	CASSEQGSGNTIYF	TRBV6-1	TRBJ1-3	.	.
TGTGCCAGCAGCGCCAACCCGGTGGGGGGCTACACCTTC	CASSANPVGGYTF	TRBV7-3	TRBJ1-2	.	.
TGTGCCAGCGGACTTCTAGCGGGGAGCGGCAATGAGCAGTTCTTC	CASGLLAGSGNEQFF	TRBV3-1/TRBV3-2	TRBJ2-1	TRBD2	.
TGTGCCAGCAGCCAAGATCTCAGGACGGCCGGGGAGCTGTTTTTT	CASSQDLRTAGELFF	TRBV14	TRBJ2-2	.	.
TGTGCCAGCAGCTTTTTAGCGGGGATGTCCTACAATGAGCAGTTCTTC	CASSFLAGMSYNEQFF	TRBV7-2	TRBJ2-1	TRBD2	.
TGTGCCAGCAGCCAATCGGGACAGAACTATGGCTACACCTTC	CASSQSGQNYGYTF	TRBV4-2	TRBJ1-2	TRBD1	.
TGTGCCTGGGGCCGAACCCGGACTAGCCAAGAGACCCAGTACTTC	CAWGRTRTSQETQYF	TRBV30	TRBJ2-5	TRBD2	.
TGTGCTAGCAGCTTAGTGGCCGGGTTCCAAGAGACCCAGTACTTC	CASSLVAGFQETQYF	TRBV7-7	TRBJ2-5	.	.
TGTGCCAGCAGCCAACGGACTAGCGGGGGAGGCGGCGGGGAGCTGTTTTTT	CASSQRTSGGGGGELFF	TRBV7-2	TRBJ2-2	TRBD2	.
TGTGCCTGGAGTGTATGGGGGAGGGAACAGCCCCAGCATTTT	CAWSVWGREQPQHF	TRBV30	TRBJ1-5	.	.
TGTGCCAGCAGTTTATTACAGAAAGACGCAGCTTTCTTT	CASSLLQKDAAFF	TRBV12-3/TRBV12-4	TRBJ1-1	.	.
TGTGCCAGCAGCTCCCCCATTGACAGGGTTGGAAACACCATATATTTT	CASSSPIDRVGNTIYF	TRBV5-8	TRBJ1-3	TRBD1	.
TGTGCCAGCAGCTTAAGGCAGGGAACCGGGGAGCTGTTTTTT	CASSLRQGTGELFF	TRBV7-9	TRBJ2-2	.	.
TGTGCCAGCAGTAGGGGGTATGGCTACACCTTC	CASSRGYGYTF	TRBV9	TRBJ1-2	.	.
TGTGCCAGCAGCCCCCGAACAGGGAAGGGGAATGGCTACACCTTC	CASSPRTGKGNGYTF	TRBV7-2	TRBJ1-2	.	.
TGCGCCAGCAGCCAAGATGGGCAGGGGGTAATAGATACGCAGTATTTT	CASSQDGQGVIDTQYF	TRBV4-3	TRBJ2-3	TRBD1	.
TGTGCCATCAGTGAGGGGGACCCCTCTGGGGCCAACGTCCTGACTTTC	CAISEGDPSGANVLTF	TRBV10-3	TRBJ2-6	.	.
TGTGCCAGCAGCCAAGAGATAGCGGGGGTTCGGAACACCGGGGAGCTGTTTTTT	CASSQEIAGVRNTGELFF	TRBV3-1/TRBV3-2	TRBJ2-2	TRBD2	.
TGTGCCAGCAGTTTAAATCTAGTGGGCCGGGGAGAGACCCAGTACTTC	CASSLNLVGRGETQYF	TRBV27	TRBJ2-5	.	once
TGTGCCACCAGCCTTAGAACCGGGACAGGCTACAATGAGCAGTTCTTC	CATSLRTGTGYNEQFF	TRBV15	TRBJ2-1	TRBD1	.
TGTGCCAGCAACTATGGCCCCGGGACTAGAGATACGCAGTATTTT	CASNYGPGTRDTQYF	TRBV3-1/TRBV3-2	TRBJ2-3	TRBD2	.
TGCGCCAGCAGCCAAGAATGGACAGGCAATGAAAAACTGTTTTTT	CASSQEWTGNEKLFF	TRBV4-1	TRBJ1-4	TRBD1	.
TGTGCCAGCAACTTACAGGGGAGGTTTATCTCCTACGAGCAGTACTTC	CASNLQGRFISYEQYF	TRBV27	TRBJ2-7	.	few
TGTGCCAGTAGTAAGGCGGAGAACACCGGGGAGCTGTTTTTT	CASSKAENTGELFF	TRBV19	TRBJ2-2	.	.
TGCGCCAGCAGCTCAGCCGGGACAGGGGATGAAAAACTGTTTTTT	CASSSAGTGDEKLFF	TRBV5-1	TRBJ1-4	TRBD1	.
TGTGCCAGCAGCCAAGTGAAAGGTGAGCAGTTCTTC	CASSQVKGEQFF	TRBV3-1/TRBV3-2	TRBJ2-1	.	.
TGTGCCAGTAGTAACCCGGACAGGGGAACCAATTCACCCCTCCACTTT	CASSNPDRGTNSPLHF	TRBV19	TRBJ1-6	TRBD1	.
TGCGCCAGCAGCACGGCCGGGACAGGGACGTTCGAGCAGTACTTC	CASSTAGTGTFEQYF	TRBV5-1	TRBJ2-7	TRBD1	once
TGTGCCAGCAGCTTAATATTAGCGGGAGGGGATACGCAGTATTTT	CASSLILAGGDTQYF	TRBV7-2	TRBJ2-3	TRBD2	.
TGTGCCAGCAGCCTACGACAGTTCTACGAGCAGTACTTC	CASSLRQFYEQYF	TRBV7-2	TRBJ2-7	.	.
TGCAGCGTTGATGGGCAGGGGGACACTGAAGCTTTCTTT	CSVDGQGDTEAFF	TRBV29-1	TRBJ1-1	TRBD1	.
TGTGCCAGCAGCGTAGCCGAGGGGTATGTCTATGGCTACACCTTC	CASSVAEGYVYGYTF	TRBV9	TRBJ1-2	.	few
TGTGCCAGCAGTTACTCGATCGGACAGGGGGCGGGAGGCTACACCTTC	CASSYSIGQGAGGYTF	TRBV6-2/TRBV6-3	TRBJ1-2	TRBD1	.
TGTGCCAGCAGCTTAGTACCGGCTATAAACACCGGGGAGCTGTTTTTT	CASSLVPAINTGELFF	TRBV11-3	TRBJ2-2	.	.
TGTGCCAGCAGCGTAGTCGCGGGAGGGGCCTACAATGAGCAGTTCTTC	CASSVVAGGAYNEQFF	TRBV9	TRBJ2-1	TRBD2	few
TGTGCCAGCTCACCCTGGGACGGGACCTCTGGAAACACCATATATTTT	CASSPWDGTSGNTIYF	TRBV18	TRBJ1-3	.	.
TGTGCCACCGATGTGCGGGGTGGGGGAGATACGCAGTATTTT	CATDVRGGGDTQYF	TRBV2	TRBJ2-3	.	.
TGTGCCAGCAGCCCCAAACAGGGAACTGGAAACACCATATATTTT	CASSPKQGTGNTIYF	TRBV7-9	TRBJ1-3	.	.
TGCAGCGTTCGGACAGGGGGCTTTTACGAGCAGTACTTC	CSVRTGGFYEQYF	TRBV29-1	TRBJ2-7	TRBD1	.
TGTGCCAGCAGTGCAGGGGGACATTATGGTCAGCCCCAGCATTTT	CASSAGGHYGQPQHF	TRBV2	TRBJ1-5	TRBD1	.
TGTGCCAGCAGCCCAGCGGGGCGTGAGACCCAGTACTTC	CASSPAGRETQYF	TRBV3-1/TRBV3-2	TRBJ2-5	TRBD2	.